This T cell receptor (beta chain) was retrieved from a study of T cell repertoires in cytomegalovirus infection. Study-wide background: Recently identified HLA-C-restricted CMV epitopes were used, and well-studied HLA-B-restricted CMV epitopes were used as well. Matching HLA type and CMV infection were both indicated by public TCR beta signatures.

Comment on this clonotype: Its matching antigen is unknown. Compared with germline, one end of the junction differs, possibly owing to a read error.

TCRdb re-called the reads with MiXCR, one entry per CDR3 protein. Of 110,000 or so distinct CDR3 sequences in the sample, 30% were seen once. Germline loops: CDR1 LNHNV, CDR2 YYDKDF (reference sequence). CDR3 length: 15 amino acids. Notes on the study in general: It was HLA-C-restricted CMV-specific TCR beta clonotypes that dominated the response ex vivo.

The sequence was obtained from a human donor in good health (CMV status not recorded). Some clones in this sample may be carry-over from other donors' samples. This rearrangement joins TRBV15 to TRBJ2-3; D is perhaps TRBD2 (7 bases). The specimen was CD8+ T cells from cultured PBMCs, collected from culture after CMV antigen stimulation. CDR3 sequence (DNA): TGTGCCGCCAGCCCCCTCGGGGGGCCTCGGGATACGCAGTATTTT. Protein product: CAASPLGGPRDTQYF. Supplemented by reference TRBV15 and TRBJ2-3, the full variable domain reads DAMVIQNPRYQVTQFGKPVTLSCSQTLNHNVMYWYQQKSSQAPKLLFHYYDKDFNNEADTPDNFQSRRPNTSFCFLDIRSPGLGDTAMYLCAASPLGGPRDTQYFGPGTRLTVL.